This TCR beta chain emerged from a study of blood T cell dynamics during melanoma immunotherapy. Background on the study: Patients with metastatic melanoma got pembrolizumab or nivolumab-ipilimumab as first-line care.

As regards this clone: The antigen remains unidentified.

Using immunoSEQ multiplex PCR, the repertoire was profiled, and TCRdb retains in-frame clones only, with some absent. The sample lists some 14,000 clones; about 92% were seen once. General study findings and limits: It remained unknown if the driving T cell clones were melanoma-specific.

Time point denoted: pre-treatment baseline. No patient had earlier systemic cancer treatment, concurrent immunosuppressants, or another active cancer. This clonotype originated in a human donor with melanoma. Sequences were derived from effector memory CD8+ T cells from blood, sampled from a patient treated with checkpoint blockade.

CDR3: CASRVDSVGTINYNEQFF. CDR3 DNA sequence: TGCGCCAGCAGGGTGGACTCCGTGGGGACGATAAACTACAATGAGCAGTTCTTC. This chain joins TRBV5-1 and TRBJ2-1; D might be TRBD1 or TRBD2, each matching 5 bases. The CDR3 contains 18 residues. The germline V and J ends were trimmed by 5 bases and 3 bases, with 24 bases remaining between them. Germline assignment: CDR1 SGHRS and CDR2 YFSETQ.